This TCR beta chain was captured by sequencing in a study of T cell responses to AZD1222 COVID-19 vaccine. Notes on the study in general: An increase in Spike-specific TCR breadth and depth was observed after two AZD1222 doses. The number of AZD1222 recipients seropositive at baseline was only five to seven. Donors skewed white British and female; clonal diversity was possibly underestimated.

TCRdb's copy holds only in-frame clones and misses some; the assay was immunoSEQ multiplex PCR. Among 80,000 to 100,000 clones listed, approximately 90% were seen once. Trimming stripped 2 bases from V and 4 bases from J, with 15 bases between. Germline values: CDR1 SGHDT, CDR2 YYEEEE. This CDR3 is built from 16 residues. Notes on this clone: What it recognizes is unknown.

Investigators merged groups given second doses at roughly 4 or roughly 12 weeks. The sample in question was peripheral blood, obtained 28 days after the second AZD1222 dose. The V and J genes are TRBV5-6 and TRBJ1-4; D is possibly TRBD1 (6 bases). The TCR originated in an adult who received the AZD1222 COVID-19 vaccine. CDR3 in amino acids: CASSFPRDTDNEKLFF. CDR3 in DNA: TGTGCCAGCAGCTTTCCCCGGGACACCGATAATGAAAAACTGTTTTTT.